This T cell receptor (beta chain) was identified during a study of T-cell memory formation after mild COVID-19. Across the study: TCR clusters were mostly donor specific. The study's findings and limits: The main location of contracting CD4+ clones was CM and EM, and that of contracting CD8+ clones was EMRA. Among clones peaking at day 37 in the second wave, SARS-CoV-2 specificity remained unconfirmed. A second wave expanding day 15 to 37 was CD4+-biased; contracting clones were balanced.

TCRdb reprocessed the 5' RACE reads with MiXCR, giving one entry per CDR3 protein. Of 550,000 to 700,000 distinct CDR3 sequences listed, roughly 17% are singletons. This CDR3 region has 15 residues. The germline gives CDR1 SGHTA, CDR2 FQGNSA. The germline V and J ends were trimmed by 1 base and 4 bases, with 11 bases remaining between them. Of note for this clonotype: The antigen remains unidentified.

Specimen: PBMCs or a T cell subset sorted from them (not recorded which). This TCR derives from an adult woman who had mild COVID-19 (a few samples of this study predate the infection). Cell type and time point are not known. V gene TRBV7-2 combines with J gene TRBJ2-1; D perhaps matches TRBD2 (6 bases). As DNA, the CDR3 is TGTGCCAGCAGCTTAGAGGCGGGGAAGTACAATGAGCAGTTCTTC. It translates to CASSLEAGKYNEQFF.